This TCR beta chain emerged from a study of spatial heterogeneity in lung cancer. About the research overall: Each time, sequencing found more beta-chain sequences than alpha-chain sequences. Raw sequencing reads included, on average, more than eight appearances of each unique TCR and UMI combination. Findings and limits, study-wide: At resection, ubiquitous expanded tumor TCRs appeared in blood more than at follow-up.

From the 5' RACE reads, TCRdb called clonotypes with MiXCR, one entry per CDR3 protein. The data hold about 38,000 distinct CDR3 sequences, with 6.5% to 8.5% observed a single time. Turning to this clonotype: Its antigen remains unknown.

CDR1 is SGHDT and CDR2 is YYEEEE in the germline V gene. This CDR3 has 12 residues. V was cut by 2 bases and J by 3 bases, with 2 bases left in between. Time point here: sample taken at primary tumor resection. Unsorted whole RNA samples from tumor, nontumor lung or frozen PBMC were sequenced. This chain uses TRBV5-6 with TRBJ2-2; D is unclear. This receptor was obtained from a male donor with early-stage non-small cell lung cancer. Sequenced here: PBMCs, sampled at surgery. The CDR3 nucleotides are TGTGCCAGCAGCTTATACACCGGGGAGCTGTTTTTT. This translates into CASSLYTGELFF.